These 27 T cell receptor beta chains share one sample of origin, sequenced in a study of graft-versus-host responses after intestinal transplantation. The repertoire was sequenced with immunoSEQ multiplex PCR; TCRdb's copy has only in-frame clones and lacks some. This repertoire shows tens of thousands of clones, roughly 95% found once; its top ten account for under 0.25%. No antigen is known for these receptors. The specimen was unstimulated CD8+ T cells sorted from spleen or lymph node cells, collected before transplant. These receptor sequences come from a human donor who was the organ donor for an intestinal transplant.

CDR3 bases: TGCGCCAGCAGCCAAGGGTTCTTAGATACGCAGTATTTT. Translated: CASSQGFLDTQYF. The chain combines TRBV4-1 with TRBJ2-3; no firm D call. V gave up 1 base and J gave up 5 bases, with 7 bases separating them. CDR1 is MGHRA and CDR2 is YSYEKL in the germline V gene. The CDR3 length is 13 residues.

This clone was seen a single time. The J gene is TRBJ1-2, the V gene TRBV28; unclear D gene. Germline V gene data show CDR1 as MDHEN and CDR2 as SYDVKM. This CDR3 spans 11 amino acids. The V end lost 6 bases, the J end lost 1 base, and 3 bases lay between the germline ends. The CDR3 DNA sequence: TGTGCCAGCAGCTATAACTATGGCTACACCTTC. Residues: CASSYNYGYTF.

J is TRBJ2-5 and V is TRBV7-2; tentative D call: TRBD1 (5 bases). The J call may not be correct, given that the DNA end is closer to TRBJ2-7. Germline loops: CDR1 SGHTA, CDR2 FQGNSA. The CDR3 spans 15 residues. CDR3 sequence (DNA): TGTGCCAGCAGCTTAGAGTCCCAGGGCCTCTACGAGCAGTACTTC. Translating gives CASSLESQGLYEQYF.

The chain carries TRBV19 and TRBJ2-1; 11 nucleotides agree with TRBD2. The CDR3 has 15 amino acids. Germline CDR1 LNHDA, CDR2 SQIVND (reference sequence). With V trimmed by 1 base and J by 7 bases, 3 bases remained unmatched. CDR3 sequence: CASSIGLAGGNEQFF. CDR3 DNA sequence: TGTGCCAGTAGTATAGGTCTAGCGGGGGGAAATGAGCAGTTCTTC.

The gene calls are TRBV9 and TRBJ2-7, with D perhaps TRBD1 (6 bases). Trimming shortened V by 3 bases and J by 2 bases, and 12 bases separated the two germline ends. From germline, CDR1 is SGDLS and CDR2 YYNGEE. The CDR3 has 14 residues. The CDR3 protein is CASSEGAGAYEQYF. CDR3 DNA: TGTGCCAGCAGCGAGGGTGCAGGGGCCTACGAGCAGTACTTC.

This chain joins TRBV6-1 and TRBJ1-2; D gene uncertain. CDR1 is MNHNS and CDR2 is SASEGT in the germline V gene. Deletions cut 6 bases from V and 9 bases from J, with 11 bases between. The CDR3 length is 11 residues. CDR3 loop: CASRVLWSYTF. In DNA form, the CDR3 reads TGTGCCAGCAGGGTGCTCTGGAGCTACACCTTC.

This rearrangement joins TRBV10-2 to TRBJ1-1, with D unresolved. The CDR3 has 13 amino acids. Germline CDR1 reads WSHSY; CDR2 reads SAAADI. The V end was cut by 3 bases, the J end by 1 base, with 6 bases between. In DNA, the CDR3 is TGCGCCAGCAGTGAAAAAGAGAACACTGAAGCTTTCTTT. Translating gives CASSEKENTEAFF.

The chain uses TRBV4-1 and TRBJ2-1; D gene ambiguous. The CDR3 covers 13 residues. The germline CDR1 and CDR2 sequences are MGHRA and YSYEKL. Deletions cut 5 bases from V and 7 bases from J, with 12 bases between. The CDR3 coding sequence is TGCGCCAGCAGCACACAACCCAGAAATGAGCAGTTCTTC. Protein: CASSTQPRNEQFF.

The rearrangement joins TRBV2 to TRBJ2-3; 7 bases agree with TRBD2. The germline gives CDR1 SNHLY, CDR2 FYNNEI. The CDR3 has 15 amino acids. With V trimmed by 6 bases and J by 0 bases, 6 bases remained unmatched. The CDR3 region has the DNA TGTGCCAGCAGGGCGGCTAGCGGAAGCACAGATACGCAGTATTTT. Its protein product is CASRAASGSTDTQYF.

The V call is TRBV2, the J call TRBJ2-1; D possibly matches TRBD1 or TRBD2 (5 bases each). Germline CDR1 SNHLY, CDR2 FYNNEI. The CDR3 sequence is 14 residues long. V dropped 6 bases and J dropped 4 bases, with 13 bases sitting between them. CDR3 loop: CASRVKGPYNEQFF. In DNA form, the CDR3 reads TGTGCCAGCAGGGTCAAGGGACCTTACAATGAGCAGTTCTTC.

The CDR3 sequence: CSVDREGDTQYF. The DNA for the CDR3 is TGCAGCGTTGACAGGGAGGGAGATACGCAGTATTTT. The rearrangement links TRBV29-1 to TRBJ2-3; 7 nucleotides agree with TRBD2. Germline V gene lookup returns CDR1 SQVTM and CDR2 ANQGSEA. J lost 5 bases, V lost 3 bases, and 2 bases had no gene match. The CDR3 runs to 12 residues.

V gene TRBV9 combines with J gene TRBJ2-7; D uncertain. Germline V gives CDR1 SGDLS, CDR2 YYNGEE. The CDR3 sequence is 13 residues long. The germline V and J ends were trimmed by 3 bases and 0 bases, with 7 bases remaining between them. In DNA form, the CDR3 reads TGTGCCAGCAGCGGAGAAAGCTCCTACGAGCAGTACTTC. Translation: CASSGESSYEQYF.

V usage is TRBV21-1 and J usage is TRBJ1-1. TRBV21-1 has pseudogene status. The CDR3 sequence is 14 residues long. Written as DNA, the CDR3 is TGTGCCAGCAGCAAAGGAGGGGCCCACACTGAAGCTTTCTTT. The encoded protein is CASSKGGAHTEAFF.

V and J are TRBV27 and TRBJ2-1, with D maybe TRBD2 (5 bases). Germline V gene data show CDR1 as MNHEY and CDR2 as SMNVEV (reference sequence). Deletions cut 8 bases from V and 4 bases from J, with 15 bases between. The CDR3 is 14 residues long. CDR3 nucleotide sequence: TGTGCCAGCGGTAACGGTGCGGGTTACAATGAGCAGTTCTTC. It specifies CASGNGAGYNEQFF.

This rearrangement joins TRBV7-9 to TRBJ2-7, with D maybe TRBD1 (6 bases). CDR3 length equals 16 residues. V lost 5 bases, J lost 2 bases, and 19 bases lay in between. CDR1 is SEHNR, CDR2 FQNEAQ, per germline (reference sequence). This chain's CDR3 is CASSPRPGQGPYEQYF. The DNA of the CDR3 is TGTGCCAGCAGCCCTAGGCCTGGGCAGGGGCCCTACGAGCAGTACTTC. Together with reference TRBV7-9 and TRBJ2-7, the CDR3 gives the full variable domain: DTGVSQNPRHKITKRGQNVTFRCDPISEHNRLYWYRQTLGQGPEFLTYFQNEAQLEKSRLLSDRFSAERPKGSFSTLEIQRTEQGDSAMYLCASSPRPGQGPYEQYFGPGTRLTVT.

The sample holds a few counts of this clone. The chain couples TRBV9 to TRBJ2-7; no clear D gene. With 0 bases removed from V and 3 bases from J, the gap between germline ends came to 4 bases. This CDR3 region has 12 residues. Per the germline V gene, CDR1 is SGDLS and CDR2 is YYNGEE. CDR3 sequence reads: CASSVAGYEQYF. The CDR3 DNA reads TGTGCCAGCAGCGTAGCCGGCTACGAGCAGTACTTC.

The chain is built from TRBV9 and TRBJ2-5; the D is unclear. Trimming removed 1 base from V and 3 bases from J, with 10 bases in between. CDR3 size: 14 residues. The germline gives CDR1 SGDLS, CDR2 YYNGEE. This chain's CDR3 is CASSVSTAKETQYF. The DNA for the CDR3 is TGTGCCAGCAGCGTATCCACGGCGAAAGAGACCCAGTACTTC. Drawing the rest from reference TRBV9 and TRBJ2-5, the complete variable domain is DSGVTQTPKHLITATGQRVTLRCSPRSGDLSVYWYQQSLDQGLQFLIQYYNGEERAKGNILERFSAQQFPDLHSELNLSSLELGDSALYFCASSVSTAKETQYFGPGTRLLVL.

V and J are TRBV19 and TRBJ1-2; D is unresolved. Germline CDR1 is LNHDA and CDR2 is SQIVND (reference sequence). V was pared by 3 bases and J by 4 bases, with 21 bases between. The CDR3 totals 17 residues. The chain's CDR3 is CASSMAGWRTTSYGYTF. The CDR3 DNA sequence: TGTGCCAGTAGTATGGCGGGTTGGAGAACCACGTCCTATGGCTACACCTTC.

The chain has TRBV4-2 and TRBJ2-7, with D perhaps matching TRBD1 (6 bases). CDR1 LGHNA and CDR2 YNFKEQ come from the germline V gene. The CDR3 runs to 15 residues. Deletions cut 5 bases from V and 2 bases from J, with 16 bases between. The CDR3 DNA is TGTGCCAGCAGCGCTTCCACAGGGAACACCTACGAGCAGTACTTC. Translation gives CASSASTGNTYEQYF.

The chain is built from TRBV7-9 and TRBJ1-4, with 8 bases lining up with TRBD1. The trim removed 8 bases at V and 6 bases at J, leaving 11 bases unmatched. The CDR3 is 15 amino acids. The germline V gene has CDR1 SEHNR and CDR2 FQNEAQ (reference sequence). The DNA of the CDR3 is TGTGCCAGCGACATGACAGGGGATGGGGATGAAAAACTGTTTTTT. Its translation: CASDMTGDGDEKLFF.

The chain has TRBV5-4 and TRBJ2-1; D remains ambiguous. The CDR3 covers 15 residues. Trimming took off 0 bases at V and 1 base at J, with 8 bases between the two ends. CDR1 is SGHNT and CDR2 is YYREEE in the germline V gene (reference sequence). The CDR3 DNA reads TGTGCCAGCAGCTTGGAGGTAGAATCCTACAATGAGCAGTTCTTC. Translation gives CASSLEVESYNEQFF.

This clone appeared a single time. The chain is built from TRBV7-9 and TRBJ2-7; possibly TRBD2 for D (6 bases). Germline CDR1 and CDR2: SEHNR and FQNEAQ (reference sequence). The CDR3 runs to 14 residues. V shed 0 bases and J shed 2 bases, with 8 bases lying between them. DNA for the CDR3: TGTGCCAGCAGCTTAGCGCCGGGAGCCTACGAGCAGTACTTC. This gives the protein CASSLAPGAYEQYF.

The chain uses TRBV5-1 and TRBJ2-3; maybe TRBD2 (7 bases). The CDR3 covers 16 residues. CDR1 SGHRS and CDR2 YFSETQ come from the germline V gene. V was trimmed by 4 bases and J by 3 bases, leaving 18 bases between them. DNA for the CDR3: TGCGCCAGCAGCCTACTGGGGGGGGCCGCGACAGATACGCAGTATTTT. Its translation: CASSLLGGAATDTQYF.

The chain recombines TRBV28 with TRBJ2-5; D remains ambiguous. Trimming took 5 bases from V and 3 from J, leaving 10 bases between them. CDR3 length: 13 amino acids. Germline V gives CDR1 MDHEN, CDR2 SYDVKM. The CDR3: CASSLRSEETQYF. CDR3 coding DNA: TGTGCCAGCAGTCTTAGATCGGAAGAGACCCAGTACTTC.

V is TRBV4-3 and J is TRBJ2-3, with 7 bases matching TRBD2. Germline loops: CDR1 LGHNA, CDR2 YSLEER. The V and J ends lost 6 bases and 6 bases, in that order; junction bases with no gene match: 6. The CDR3 totals 13 residues. Written as DNA, the CDR3 is TGCGCCAGCAGGGGAATCGGGGGGGATACGCAGTATTTT. It codes for CASRGIGGDTQYF.

The rearrangement joins TRBV27 to TRBJ2-2, with 8 bases matching TRBD1. Losses at the gene ends were 6 bases for V and 4 bases for J; bases not matched to a gene: 7. CDR3 length: 15 residues. Germline values: CDR1 MNHEY, CDR2 SMNVEV (reference sequence). CDR3 sequence reads: CASSQGAPGTGELFF. CDR3 coding DNA: TGTGCCAGCAGCCAGGGGGCGCCGGGCACCGGGGAGCTGTTTTTT.

J is TRBJ2-1 and V is TRBV4-2, with TRBD2 as a possible D gene (6 bases). Germline-derived CDR1 and CDR2 are LGHNA and YNFKEQ. Trimming shortened V by 1 base and J by 2 bases, and 15 bases separated the two germline ends. The CDR3 has 17 residues. This chain's CDR3 is CASSQGSPGDTYNEQFF. The CDR3 DNA reads as TGTGCCAGCAGCCAAGGTTCTCCGGGGGATACCTACAATGAGCAGTTCTTC.